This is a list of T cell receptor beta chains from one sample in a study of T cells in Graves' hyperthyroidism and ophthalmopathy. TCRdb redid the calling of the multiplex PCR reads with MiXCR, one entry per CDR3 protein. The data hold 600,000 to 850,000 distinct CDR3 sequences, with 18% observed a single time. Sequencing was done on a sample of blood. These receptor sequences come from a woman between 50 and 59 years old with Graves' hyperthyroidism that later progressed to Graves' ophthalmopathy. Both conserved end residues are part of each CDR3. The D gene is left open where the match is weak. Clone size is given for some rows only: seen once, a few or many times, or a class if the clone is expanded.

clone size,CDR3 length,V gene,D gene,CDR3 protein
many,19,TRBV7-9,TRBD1,CASSSGPGQGSSGANVLTF
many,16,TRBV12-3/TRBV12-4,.,CASNSLRSDSNTEAFF
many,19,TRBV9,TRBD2,CASSVNPGLAGVLQETQYF
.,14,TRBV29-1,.,CSVTLMVAYNEQFF
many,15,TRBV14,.,CASSQNPVRNTEAFF
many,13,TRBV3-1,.,CASNQRGSQPQHF
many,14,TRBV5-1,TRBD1,CASSTGYVNTEAFF
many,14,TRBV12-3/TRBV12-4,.,CASSLGELNYGYTF
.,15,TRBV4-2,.,CASSQGGESNQPQHF
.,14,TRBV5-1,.,CASSTSSTGNTIYF
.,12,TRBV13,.,CASSSKPSGQFF
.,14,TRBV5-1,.,CASSLDRLGEKLFF
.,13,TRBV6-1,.,CASVSQGGSPLHF
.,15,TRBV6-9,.,CASSWGARPGNTIYF
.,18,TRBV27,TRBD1,CASSLYPTGGGSTDTQYF
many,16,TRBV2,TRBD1,CASASLGTGGHQPQHF
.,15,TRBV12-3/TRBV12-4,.,CASTREAVGAMGYTF
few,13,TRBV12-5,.,CASGLVGQETQYF
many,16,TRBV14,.,CASSQARGLSNYGYTF
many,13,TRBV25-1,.,CASRNTGSGELFF
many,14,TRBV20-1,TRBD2,CSARRSGATDTQYF
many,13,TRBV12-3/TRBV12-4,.,CASSHLSQETQYF